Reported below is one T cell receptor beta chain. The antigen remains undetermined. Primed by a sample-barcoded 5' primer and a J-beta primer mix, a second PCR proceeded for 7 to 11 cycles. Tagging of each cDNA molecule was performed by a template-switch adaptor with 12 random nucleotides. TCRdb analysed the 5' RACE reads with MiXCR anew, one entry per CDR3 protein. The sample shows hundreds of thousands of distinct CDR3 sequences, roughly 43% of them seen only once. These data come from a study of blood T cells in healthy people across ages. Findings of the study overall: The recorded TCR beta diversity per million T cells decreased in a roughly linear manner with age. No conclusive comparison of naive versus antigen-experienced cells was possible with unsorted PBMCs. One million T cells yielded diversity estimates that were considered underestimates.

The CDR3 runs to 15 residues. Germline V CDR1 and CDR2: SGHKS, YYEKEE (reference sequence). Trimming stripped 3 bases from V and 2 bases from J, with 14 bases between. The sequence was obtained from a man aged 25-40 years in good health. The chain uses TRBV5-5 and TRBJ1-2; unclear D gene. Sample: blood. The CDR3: CASSYQTDLNYGYTF. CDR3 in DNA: TGTGCCAGCAGCTATCAGACGGACCTGAACTATGGCTACACCTTC.